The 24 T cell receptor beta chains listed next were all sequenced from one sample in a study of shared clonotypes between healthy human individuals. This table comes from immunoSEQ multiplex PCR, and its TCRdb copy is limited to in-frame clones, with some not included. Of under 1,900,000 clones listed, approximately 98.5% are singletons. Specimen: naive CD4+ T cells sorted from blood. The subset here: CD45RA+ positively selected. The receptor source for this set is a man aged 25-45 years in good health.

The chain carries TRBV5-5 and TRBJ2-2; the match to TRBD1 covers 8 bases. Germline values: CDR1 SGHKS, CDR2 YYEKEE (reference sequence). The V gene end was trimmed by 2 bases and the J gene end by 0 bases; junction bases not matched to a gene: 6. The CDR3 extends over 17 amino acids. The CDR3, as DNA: TGTGCCAGCAGCTTTTCTCAGGGGGCAACGAACACCGGGGAGCTGTTTTTT. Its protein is CASSFSQGATNTGELFF.

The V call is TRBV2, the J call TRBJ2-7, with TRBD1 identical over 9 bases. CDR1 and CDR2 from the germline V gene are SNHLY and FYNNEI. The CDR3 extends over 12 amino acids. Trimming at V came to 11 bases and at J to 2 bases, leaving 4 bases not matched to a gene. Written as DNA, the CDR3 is TGTGCCGGCGGGACAGGGCCCTACGAGCAGTACTTC. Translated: CAGGTGPYEQYF.

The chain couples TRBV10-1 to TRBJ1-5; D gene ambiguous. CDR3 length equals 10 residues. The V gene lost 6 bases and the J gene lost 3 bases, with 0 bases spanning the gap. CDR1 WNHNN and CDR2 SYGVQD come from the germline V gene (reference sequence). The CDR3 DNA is TGCGCCAGCAGCAATCAGCCCCAGCATTTT. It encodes CASSNQPQHF.

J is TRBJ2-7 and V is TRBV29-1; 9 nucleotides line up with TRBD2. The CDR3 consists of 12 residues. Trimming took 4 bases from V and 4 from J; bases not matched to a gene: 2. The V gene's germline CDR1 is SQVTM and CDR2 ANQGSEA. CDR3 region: CSVAAGGYEQYF. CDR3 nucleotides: TGCAGCGTTGCAGCGGGAGGTTACGAGCAGTACTTC.

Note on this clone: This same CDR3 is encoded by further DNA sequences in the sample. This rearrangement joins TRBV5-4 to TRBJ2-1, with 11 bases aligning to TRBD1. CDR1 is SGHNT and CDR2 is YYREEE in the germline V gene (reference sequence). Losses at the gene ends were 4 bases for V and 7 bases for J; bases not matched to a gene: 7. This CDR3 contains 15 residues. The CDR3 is CASSLGQGAYNEQFF. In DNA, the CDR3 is TGTGCCAGCAGCCTCGGACAGGGGGCGTATAATGAGCAGTTCTTC.

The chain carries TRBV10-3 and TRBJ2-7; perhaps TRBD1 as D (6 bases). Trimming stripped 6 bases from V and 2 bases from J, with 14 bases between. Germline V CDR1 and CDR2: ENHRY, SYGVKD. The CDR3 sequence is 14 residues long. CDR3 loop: CAISQGHGTYEQYF. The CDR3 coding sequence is TGTGCCATCAGCCAGGGACACGGGACCTACGAGCAGTACTTC.

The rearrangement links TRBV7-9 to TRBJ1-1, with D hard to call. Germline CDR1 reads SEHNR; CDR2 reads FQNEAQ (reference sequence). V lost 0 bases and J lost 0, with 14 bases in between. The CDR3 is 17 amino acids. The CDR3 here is CASSLAGRTRLNTEAFF. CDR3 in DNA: TGTGCCAGCAGCTTAGCAGGGAGGACCCGCTTGAACACTGAAGCTTTCTTT.

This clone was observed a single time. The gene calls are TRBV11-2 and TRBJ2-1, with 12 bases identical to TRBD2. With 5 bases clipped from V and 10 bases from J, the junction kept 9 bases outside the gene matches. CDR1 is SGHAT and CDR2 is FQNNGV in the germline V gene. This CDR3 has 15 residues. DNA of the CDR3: TGTGCCAGCAGCGATCTAGCGGGAGGGTCCCGGGAGCAGTTCTTC. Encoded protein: CASSDLAGGSREQFF. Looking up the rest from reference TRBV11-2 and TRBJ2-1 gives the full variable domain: EAGVAQSPRYKIIEKRQSVAFWCNPISGHATLYWYQQILGQGPKLLIQFQNNGVVDDSQLPKDRFSAERLKGVDSTLKIQPAKLEDSAVYLCASSDLAGGSREQFFGPGTRLTVL.

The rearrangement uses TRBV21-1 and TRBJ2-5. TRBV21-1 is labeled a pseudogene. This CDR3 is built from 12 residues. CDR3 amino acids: CASLGSQETQYF. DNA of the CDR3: TGTGCCAGCCTCGGAAGTCAAGAGACCCAGTACTTC.

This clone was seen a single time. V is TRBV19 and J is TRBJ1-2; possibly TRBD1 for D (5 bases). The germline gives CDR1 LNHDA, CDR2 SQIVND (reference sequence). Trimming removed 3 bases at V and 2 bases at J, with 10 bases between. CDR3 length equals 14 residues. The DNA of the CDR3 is TGTGCCAGTAGTATTTACAGGAAGAACTATGGCTACACCTTC. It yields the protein CASSIYRKNYGYTF. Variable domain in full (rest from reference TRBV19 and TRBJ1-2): DGGITQSPKYLFRKEGQNVTLSCEQNLNHDAMYWYRQDPGQGLRLIYYSQIVNDFQKGDIAEGYSVSREKKESFPLTVTSAQKNPTAFYLCASSIYRKNYGYTFGSGTRLTVV.

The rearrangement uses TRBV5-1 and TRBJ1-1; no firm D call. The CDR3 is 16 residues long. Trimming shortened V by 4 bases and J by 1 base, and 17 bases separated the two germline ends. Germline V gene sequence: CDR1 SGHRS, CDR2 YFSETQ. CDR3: CASSLRSGFGNTEAFF. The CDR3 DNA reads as TGCGCCAGCAGCCTGCGGTCCGGGTTCGGGAACACTGAAGCTTTCTTT. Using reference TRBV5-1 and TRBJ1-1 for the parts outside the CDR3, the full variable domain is KAGVTQTPRYLIKTRGQQVTLSCSPISGHRSVSWYQQTPGQGLQFLFEYFSETQRNKGNFPGRFSGRQFSNSRSEMNVSTLELGDSALYLCASSLRSGFGNTEAFFGQGTRLTVV.

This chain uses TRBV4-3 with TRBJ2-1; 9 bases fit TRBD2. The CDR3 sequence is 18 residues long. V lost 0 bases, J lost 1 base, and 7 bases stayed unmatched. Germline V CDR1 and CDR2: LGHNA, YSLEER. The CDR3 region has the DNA TGCGCCAGCAGCCAAGATGGTGCCAGCGGGAGGTCCTACAATGAGCAGTTCTTC. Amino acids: CASSQDGASGRSYNEQFF.

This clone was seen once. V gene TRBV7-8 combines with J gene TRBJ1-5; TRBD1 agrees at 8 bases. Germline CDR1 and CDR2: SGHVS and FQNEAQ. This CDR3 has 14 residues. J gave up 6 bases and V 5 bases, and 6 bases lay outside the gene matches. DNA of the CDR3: TGTGCCAGCAGCAACGGACAGGGCGGTCAGCCCCAGCATTTT. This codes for CASSNGQGGQPQHF.

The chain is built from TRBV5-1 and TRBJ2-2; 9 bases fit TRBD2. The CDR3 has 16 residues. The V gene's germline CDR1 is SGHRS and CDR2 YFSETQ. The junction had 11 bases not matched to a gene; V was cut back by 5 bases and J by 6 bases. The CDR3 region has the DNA TGCGCCAGCAGTGGGGGCGTAGCGGGAGAATCCGGGGAGCTGTTTTTT. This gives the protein CASSGGVAGESGELFF.

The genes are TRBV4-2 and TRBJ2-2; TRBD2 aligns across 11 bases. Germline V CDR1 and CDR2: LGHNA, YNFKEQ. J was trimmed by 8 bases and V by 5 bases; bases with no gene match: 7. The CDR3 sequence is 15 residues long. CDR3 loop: CASSSEVAGGGELFF. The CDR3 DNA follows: TGTGCCAGCAGCTCCGAGGTAGCGGGAGGGGGGGAGCTGTTTTTT.

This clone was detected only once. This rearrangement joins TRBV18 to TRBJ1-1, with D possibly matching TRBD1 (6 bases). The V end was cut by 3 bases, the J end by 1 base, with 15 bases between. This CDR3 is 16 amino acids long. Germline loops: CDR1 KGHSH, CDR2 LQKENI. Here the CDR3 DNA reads TGTGCCAGCTCACCTAAAACAGGGTTGGAGAACACTGAAGCTTTCTTT. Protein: CASSPKTGLENTEAFF.

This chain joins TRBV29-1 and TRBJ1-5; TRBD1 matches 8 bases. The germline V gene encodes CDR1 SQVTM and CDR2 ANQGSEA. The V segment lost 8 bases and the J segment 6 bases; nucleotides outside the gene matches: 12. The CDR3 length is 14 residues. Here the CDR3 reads CSSSGHRGVQPQHF. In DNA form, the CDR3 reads TGCAGCTCTTCAGGTCACAGGGGGGTTCAGCCCCAGCATTTT.

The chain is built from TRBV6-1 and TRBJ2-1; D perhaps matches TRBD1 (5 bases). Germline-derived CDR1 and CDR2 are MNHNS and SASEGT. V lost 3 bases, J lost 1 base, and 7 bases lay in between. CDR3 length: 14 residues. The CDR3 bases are TGTGCCAGCAGTGACAGGGCTTCCTACAATGAGCAGTTCTTC. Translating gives CASSDRASYNEQFF.

DNA for the CDR3: TGTGCCAGCAAAAACTCAGGGGGGTTGGAAAAACTGTTTTTT. It translates to CASKNSGGLEKLFF. V and J are TRBV6-5 and TRBJ1-4, with TRBD1 identical over 7 bases. The CDR3 loop spans 14 amino acids. The V and J ends lost 7 bases and 8 bases, in that order; junction bases with no gene match: 10. Per the germline V gene, CDR1 is MNHEY and CDR2 is SVGAGI.

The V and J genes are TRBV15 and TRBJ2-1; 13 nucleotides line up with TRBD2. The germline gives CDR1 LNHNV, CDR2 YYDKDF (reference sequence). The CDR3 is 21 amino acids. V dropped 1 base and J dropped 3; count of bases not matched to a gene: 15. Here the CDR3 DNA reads TGTGCCACCAGCAGAGCAGGGGGACTAGCGGGATTAAAGGCGCGCTACAATGAGCAGTTCTTC. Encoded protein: CATSRAGGLAGLKARYNEQFF.

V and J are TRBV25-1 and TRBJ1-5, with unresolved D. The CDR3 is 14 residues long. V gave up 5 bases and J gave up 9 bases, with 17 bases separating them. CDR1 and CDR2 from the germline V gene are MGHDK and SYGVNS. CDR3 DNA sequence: TGTGCCAGCAGTACCATAAAAGGCCCAGGGCCCCAGCATTTT. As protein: CASSTIKGPGPQHF. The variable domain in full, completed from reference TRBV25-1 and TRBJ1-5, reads EADIYQTPRYLVIGTGKKITLECSQTMGHDKMYWYQQDPGMELHLIHYSYGVNSTEKGDLSSESTVSRIRTEHFPLTLESARPSHTSQYLCASSTIKGPGPQHFGDGTRLSIL.

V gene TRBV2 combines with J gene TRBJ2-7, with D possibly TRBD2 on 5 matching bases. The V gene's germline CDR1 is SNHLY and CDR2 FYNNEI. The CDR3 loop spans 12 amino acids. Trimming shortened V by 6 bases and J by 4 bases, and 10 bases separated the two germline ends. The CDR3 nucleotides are TGTGCCAGCAGGGTCAGGACTTACGAGCAGTACTTC. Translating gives CASRVRTYEQYF.

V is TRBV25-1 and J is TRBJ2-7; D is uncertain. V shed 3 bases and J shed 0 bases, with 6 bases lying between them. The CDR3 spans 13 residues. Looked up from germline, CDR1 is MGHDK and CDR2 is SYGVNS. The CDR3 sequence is CASSDGSSYEQYF. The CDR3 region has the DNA TGTGCCAGCAGTGACGGTAGCTCCTACGAGCAGTACTTC.

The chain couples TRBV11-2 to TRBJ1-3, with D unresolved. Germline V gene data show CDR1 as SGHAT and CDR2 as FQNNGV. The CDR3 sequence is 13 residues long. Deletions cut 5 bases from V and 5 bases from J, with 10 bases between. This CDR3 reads CASSLQFRNTIYF. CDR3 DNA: TGTGCCAGCAGCCTCCAATTTAGAAACACCATATATTTT.